This TCR beta chain was recovered during a study of blood T cell repertoires in COVID-19. Study context: T cells, B-cell-depleted T cells, or PBMCs supplied cDNA or gDNA.

The table came from immunoSEQ multiplex PCR; TCRdb's copy has only in-frame clones and leaves some out. Of 95,000 or so clones in the sample, about four fifths were seen once. This CDR3 comprises 12 residues. Germline V gene data show CDR1 as MGHDK and CDR2 as SYGVNS. Trimming removed 5 bases at V and 6 bases at J, with 7 bases between. This clone came up a few times. The chain combines TRBV25-1 with TRBJ2-2; D is ambiguous. Sequencing input: peripheral blood. The sequence came from a man aged 80 or over with COVID-19, enrolled during active disease. DNA of the CDR3: TGTGCCAGCAGTACAGTGCCCGGGGAGCTGTTTTTT. It codes for CASSTVPGELFF.